These T cell receptor beta chains were read from a single sample in a study of T-cell reconstitution after alpha-beta-depleted transplantation in children. From the PCR reads, TCRdb called clonotypes with MiXCR, one entry per CDR3 protein. There are about 160,000 distinct CDR3 sequences in the sample; 11% occur only once, and 13% lies in the top ten. The input for sequencing was PBMCs, taken before TCRalphabeta/CD19-depleted stem cell transplant. The receptors were sampled from a boy aged 2-9 years with acute myeloid leukemia, due to receive a stem cell transplant. The CDR3 runs from the conserved cysteine through the conserved F or W. Some rows have no size entry. The others give once, few or many, or a class for an expanded clone.

J gene: TRBJ1-3; clone size: many; CDR3 length: 14; V gene: TRBV5-1; CDR3 protein: CASSLVGAGNTIYF
J gene: TRBJ2-7; clone size: many; CDR3 length: 14; V gene: TRBV5-1; CDR3 protein: CASSLKGQGDEQYF
J gene: TRBJ1-1; clone size: many; CDR3 length: 14; V gene: TRBV5-1; CDR3 protein: CASSLEGENTEAFF
J gene: TRBJ2-1; clone size: many; CDR3 length: 15; V gene: TRBV12-3/TRBV12-4; CDR3 protein: CASSLRTSGRNEHFF
J gene: TRBJ1-2; clone size: many; CDR3 length: 14; V gene: TRBV12-3/TRBV12-4; CDR3 protein: CASSFNRVFYGYTF
J gene: TRBJ2-5; clone size: .; CDR3 length: 15; V gene: TRBV28; CDR3 protein: CASSPVGADQETQYF
J gene: TRBJ1-1; clone size: many; CDR3 length: 14; V gene: TRBV28; CDR3 protein: CASSFDRVNTEAFF
J gene: TRBJ2-2; clone size: many; CDR3 length: 14; V gene: TRBV5-1; CDR3 protein: CASSLNRDPGELFF
J gene: TRBJ2-7; clone size: many; CDR3 length: 12; V gene: TRBV20-1; CDR3 protein: CSARVREYEQYF
J gene: TRBJ2-3; clone size: many; CDR3 length: 14; V gene: TRBV29-1; CDR3 protein: CSYYTQVSTDTQYF
J gene: TRBJ2-1; clone size: many; CDR3 length: 13; V gene: TRBV5-1; CDR3 protein: CASSGGTYNEQFF
J gene: TRBJ1-2; clone size: .; CDR3 length: 15; V gene: TRBV5-1; CDR3 protein: CASSLGMGRGYGYTF
J gene: TRBJ1-5; clone size: .; CDR3 length: 17; V gene: TRBV12-5; CDR3 protein: CASGLGLGGVGHQPQHF
J gene: TRBJ1-1; clone size: many; CDR3 length: 14; V gene: TRBV20-1; CDR3 protein: CSARHNTGLTEAFF
J gene: TRBJ2-2; clone size: many; CDR3 length: 17; V gene: TRBV4-1; CDR3 protein: CASTTSSGQGGRRELFF
J gene: TRBJ2-1; clone size: .; CDR3 length: 16; V gene: TRBV12-5; CDR3 protein: CASGLAPGQGNNEQFF